This is a list of T cell receptor beta chains from one sample in a study of blood T cell repertoires in COVID-19. Clones were sequenced by immunoSEQ multiplex PCR, and TCRdb holds only the in-frame ones, with some missing. The table records around 230,000 clones, around four fifths of them present only once. Sequencing was done on a sample of peripheral blood. The receptors stem from a woman between 50 and 59 years old with acute or convalescent COVID-19. Both conserved end residues are trimmed from each CDR3. Expanded clones are given a class, and other clones once, few, many or no size at all.

- TRBJ2-7 11 TRBV6-5 ASSYTSSYEQY
- TRBJ1-2 14 TRBV6-5 ASSYSGREKNYGYT
once TRBJ2-2 16 TRBV4-2 ASSQVASGSEGTGELF
few TRBJ2-1 12 TRBV5-1 ASSREGHGNEQF
- TRBJ2-5 13 TRBV24-1 ATSDFRTGLETQY
- TRBJ2-7 15 TRBV4-1 ASSQQPGLAGVGEQY
- TRBJ2-7 14 TRBV10-1 ASLEGGLAVLYEQY
- TRBJ2-1 13 TRBV5-5 ASSSTSGSYNEQF
- TRBJ1-1 12 TRBV2 ASSPGTGWIEAF
- TRBJ2-3 14 TRBV28 ASSRLGRVKTDTQY
- TRBJ2-5 12 TRBV11-2 ASSFWGGGETQY
- TRBJ1-1 10 TRBV27 ASGWGEASAF
- TRBJ1-2 12 TRBV2 ASSLQGEGDGYT
- TRBJ2-7 19 TRBV4-1 ASSQDLWTFGLAGGPYEQY
- TRBJ1-4 12 TRBV10-2 ASSPGFSNEKLF
- TRBJ2-1 12 TRBV9 ASSPRDRYNEQF
- TRBJ2-7 12 TRBV7-2 ASSSDRGAYEQY
- TRBJ1-1 14 TRBV5-1 ASSSRTGGRGTEAF
- TRBJ1-2 10 TRBV6-5 ASSLLLYGYT
- TRBJ2-7 16 TRBV2 ASLPRSTRTRGSYEQY
many TRBJ1-1 16 TRBV5-6 ASSPRIREGDGNTEAF
- TRBJ2-1 11 TRBV5-4 ASSFPRGYEQF
- TRBJ2-1 14 TRBV5-1 ASSAIPGQGNNEQF
- TRBJ1-5 14 TRBV19 ASRQPGAGGNQPQH
- TRBJ1-2 10 TRBV24-1 ATSRDRGGYT
- TRBJ2-2 14 TRBV7-9 ASSHASGTNTGELF
once TRBJ2-1 14 TRBV19 ASSSVQRTSRNEQF
- TRBJ2-7 12 TRBV5-4 ASSPAVEGYEQY
- TRBJ1-2 10 TRBV20-1 SASSGNDGYT
once TRBJ2-7 15 TRBV4-2 ASSQAGGPVSSYEQY
- TRBJ1-6 13 TRBV5-1 ASSFYTGGNSPLH
- TRBJ2-1 12 TRBV27 ASSQGHPYNEQF
- TRBJ2-7 11 TRBV10-3 ATWTSGNYEQY
- TRBJ2-1 12 TRBV27 ASSGQGPYNEQF
- TRBJ1-5 11 TRBV6-5 ASGRQGHQPQH
- TRBJ1-1 12 TRBV5-1 ASSLVVEGAEAF
once TRBJ1-5 13 TRBV28 ASSLGRENNQPQH
- TRBJ2-1 13 TRBV30 AWNEGTVTYNEQF
many TRBJ1-1 12 TRBV4-1 ASSQARGNTEAF
- TRBJ2-1 11 TRBV7-9 ASRLAGGNEQF
- TRBJ2-7 11 TRBV19 ASKLAGSYEQY
- TRBJ1-1 13 TRBV28 ASSFTGGSGTEAF
- TRBJ2-3 13 TRBV7-8 ASSSSQGITDTQY